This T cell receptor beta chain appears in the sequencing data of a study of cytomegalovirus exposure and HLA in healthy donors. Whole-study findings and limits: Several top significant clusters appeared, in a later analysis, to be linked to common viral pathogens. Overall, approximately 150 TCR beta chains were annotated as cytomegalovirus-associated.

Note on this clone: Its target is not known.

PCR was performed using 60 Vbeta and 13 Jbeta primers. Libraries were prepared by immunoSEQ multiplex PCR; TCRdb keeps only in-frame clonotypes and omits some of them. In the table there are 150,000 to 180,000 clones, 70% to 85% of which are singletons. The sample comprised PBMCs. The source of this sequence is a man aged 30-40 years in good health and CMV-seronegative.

In DNA form, the CDR3 reads TGCGCCAGCAGCTTGGCCCCGGCTAGCGGGAACGAGCAGTACTTC. This codes for CASSLAPASGNEQYF. This chain links TRBV5-1 with TRBJ2-7; 9 bases agree with TRBD2. This CDR3 has 15 residues. Per the germline V gene, CDR1 is SGHRS and CDR2 is YFSETQ. Trimming removed 0 bases from V and 5 bases from J; junction bases left unmatched: 6.